The clone carrying this T cell receptor beta chain was detected only a few times. Its matching antigen is unknown. Only healthy Caucasians were included as donors. The data were obtained in a study of identical twins. Findings and limits, study-wide: Invariant populations such as MAIT and iNKT cells could partly muddle zero-insertion analyses. Beta clonotypes that were abundant in cord blood contained fewer insertions, a pattern absent from memory repertoires.

TCRdb re-called the 5' RACE reads with MiXCR, one entry per CDR3 protein. The profile shows 650,000 to 800,000 distinct CDR3 sequences, under 9% of them singletons. This CDR3 spans 15 amino acids. J gave up 2 bases and V 4 bases, and 8 bases lay outside the gene matches. CDR1 is MDHEN and CDR2 is SYDVKM in the germline V gene. The same data also contributed to another study, on yellow fever vaccine responses in identical twins. This second report adds: Twins' vaccine T cell response reportedly seemed partly convergent, partly personalized.

V and J are TRBV28 and TRBJ2-7; 7 bases match TRBD2. Input material: PBMCs. The clonotype originates from a woman under 30 in good health. The CDR3 is CASSSEASGTYEQYF. In nucleotides, the CDR3 is TGTGCCAGCAGTTCGGAAGCCAGCGGGACCTACGAGCAGTACTTC.